This T cell receptor beta chain derives from a study of blood T cell repertoires in COVID-19. The germline V and J ends were trimmed by 6 bases and 1 base, with 9 bases remaining between them. The germline CDR1 and CDR2 sequences are KGHSH and LQKENI. CDR3 size: 13 residues. Comment on this clone: Other DNA sequences within the sample encode an identical CDR3.

TCRdb's table, derived via immunoSEQ multiplex PCR, lists solely in-frame clones and lacks some. The data contain 150,000 to 200,000 clones, more than 75% of them singletons. The chain recombines TRBV18 with TRBJ1-1; D may be TRBD1 (6 bases). The origin of this receptor is a man in his forties with active or convalescent COVID-19. Sequencing input: peripheral blood. The CDR3 sequence: CASSADRNTEAFF. The CDR3 region has the DNA TGTGCCAGCTCGGCGGACAGGAACACTGAAGCTTTCTTT.